The TCR beta chain under discussion was sequenced for a study of T cells and copy number aberrations in small-cell lung cancer. Looked up from germline, CDR1 is MDHEN and CDR2 is SYDVKM. Trimming took 4 bases from V and 8 from J; bases not matched to a gene: 9. There are 16 residues in the CDR3. Sequenced by immunoSEQ multiplex PCR; TCRdb stores in-frame clones only, minus some. The data contain about 2,500 clones, 82% of them singletons. This sequence originates from a man aged 65-85 years with small cell lung cancer. The V gene is TRBV28, the J gene TRBJ1-4; TRBD1 matches at 11 bases. Sample: normal tissue next to the tumor. The CDR3 sequence is CASSSEGTGGEEKLFF. The DNA for the CDR3 is TGTGCCAGCAGTTCAGAAGGGACAGGGGGAGAGGAAAAACTGTTTTTT.